This passage covers 28 T cell receptor beta chains from one sample sequenced in a study of T cells after yellow fever vaccination. TCRdb ran MiXCR on the 5' RACE reads and lists one entry per CDR3 protein. Of a few hundred thousand distinct CDR3 sequences listed, 6.5% to 8.5% were seen once; the top ten hold about a sixth. Sequenced here: PBMCs, sampled about 49 days after the first yellow fever vaccination. Source of these receptors: a young man who received the YFV17D yellow fever vaccine.

The chain is built from TRBV4-3 and TRBJ2-7; the D gene is possibly TRBD1 (5 bases). The CDR3 spans 14 residues. Per the germline V gene, CDR1 is LGHNA and CDR2 is YSLEER. Between the trimmed V and J ends, which lost 0 bases and 3 bases, there was a span of 9 bases. CDR3 in DNA: TGCGCCAGCAGCCAAGATCGACAGTTCTACGAGCAGTACTTC. This gives the protein CASSQDRQFYEQYF.

Comment on this clonotype: A much larger clone differs by one base, so this may be a read error. V and J are TRBV7-9 and TRBJ1-1, with D possibly TRBD1 on 5 matching bases. Germline assignment: CDR1 SEHNR and CDR2 FQNEAQ (reference sequence). Between the trimmed V and J ends, which lost 5 bases and 1 base, there was a span of 8 bases. The CDR3 runs to 13 residues. The DNA of the CDR3 is TGTGCCAGCAGCCCGGACACGAACACTGAAGCTTTCTTT. This sequence encodes CASSPDTNTEAFF.

This clonotype was counted a few times. The chain's CDR3 is CASSFPQQGFHEQYF. CDR3 DNA sequence: TGTGCCAGCAGTTTCCCACAACAGGGGTTCCACGAGCAGTACTTC. The J gene is TRBJ2-7, the V gene TRBV12-3 or TRBV12-4, with TRBD1 identical over 7 bases. V was pared by 3 bases and J by 5 bases, with 10 bases of the junction left unmatched. The CDR3 length is 15 residues.

This clonotype showed up just a few times. The chain has TRBV5-1 and TRBJ2-3, with TRBD1 matching over 9 bases. Per the germline V gene, CDR1 is SGHRS and CDR2 is YFSETQ. CDR3 length equals 16 residues. Trimming took 7 bases from V and 4 from J; bases not matched to a gene: 13. The CDR3 loop is CASQPGQGLWSDTQYF. The CDR3 DNA sequence: TGCGCCAGCCAACCGGGACAGGGCCTATGGTCAGATACGCAGTATTTT.

The V gene is TRBV15, the J gene TRBJ2-1; D is ambiguous. Germline CDR1 is LNHNV and CDR2 is YYDKDF (reference sequence). V shed 0 bases and J shed 8 bases, with 5 bases lying between them. The CDR3 runs 12 residues. CDR3 in DNA: TGTGCCACCAGCAGAGATTGGCATGAGCAGTTCTTC. Its protein is CATSRDWHEQFF.

This clonotype has more than one count but fewer than ten. The chain recombines TRBV15 with TRBJ1-2, with a possible D match to TRBD1 (5 bases). The CDR3 contains 13 residues. CDR1 and CDR2 (germline): LNHNV, YYDKDF (reference sequence). V lost 6 bases and J 8 bases, leaving 16 bases between the germline ends. CDR3 in amino acids: CATSLRAVKGYTF. In DNA form, the CDR3 reads TGTGCCACCAGTCTCAGGGCGGTGAAGGGCTACACCTTC.

This clonotype came up many times. This chain connects TRBV7-2 to TRBJ1-4, with a possible D match to TRBD1 (6 bases). The CDR3 covers 15 residues. The germline V and J ends were trimmed by 2 bases and 0 bases, with 7 bases remaining between them. Germline V CDR1 and CDR2: SGHTA, FQGNSA. The CDR3 nucleotides are TGTGCCAGCAGCTTAACAGGGTCAACTAATGAAAAACTGTTTTTT. The encoded protein is CASSLTGSTNEKLFF.

The sample holds a few counts of this clonotype. The genes are TRBV5-4 and TRBJ2-1, with D tentatively TRBD1 (5 bases). The CDR3 runs to 13 residues. The germline CDR1 and CDR2 sequences are SGHNT and YYREEE (reference sequence). The V end was cut by 2 bases, the J end by 10 bases, with 13 bases between. The CDR3 protein is CASSLSTGDEQFF. The CDR3 DNA reads as TGTGCCAGCAGCTTATCCACAGGAGACGAGCAGTTCTTC.

This clonotype was counted many times. The V call is TRBV5-1, the J call TRBJ1-5; D might be TRBD1 (6 bases). This CDR3 has 14 residues. V dropped 0 bases and J dropped 4 bases, with 8 bases sitting between them. Looked up from germline, CDR1 is SGHRS and CDR2 is YFSETQ. The CDR3 DNA reads TGCGCCAGCAGCTTGGAGGGGGGGAATCAGCCCCAGCATTTT. It encodes CASSLEGGNQPQHF.

This clonotype came up many times. This chain joins TRBV5-1 and TRBJ2-3; no firm D call. The CDR3 totals 16 residues. V lost 0 bases, J lost 3 bases, and 14 bases lay in between. Germline V CDR1 and CDR2: SGHRS, YFSETQ. The CDR3 is CASSLVAAPRTDTQYF. CDR3 nucleotide sequence: TGCGCCAGCAGCTTGGTCGCTGCGCCAAGAACAGATACGCAGTATTTT.

The chain has TRBV24-1 and TRBJ2-2; perhaps TRBD1 as D (6 bases). Trimming left V 3 bases short and J 1 base short, with 8 bases between. Germline lookup yields CDR1 KGHDR and CDR2 SFDVKD. The CDR3 has 15 amino acids. CDR3 residues: CATSDPGQNTGELFF. The CDR3 DNA is TGTGCCACCAGTGATCCGGGACAGAACACCGGGGAGCTGTTTTTT.

V usage is TRBV12-3 or TRBV12-4 and J usage is TRBJ1-1; the match to TRBD1 covers 7 bases. The ends lost 2 bases at V and 10 bases at J; junction bases unmatched: 1. CDR3 length: 11 residues. CDR3 sequence: CASSLQGGAFF. CDR3 coding DNA: TGTGCCAGCAGTTTACAGGGGGGAGCTTTCTTT.

This clonotype was detected ten times or more. This chain uses TRBV5-1 with TRBJ2-5; either TRBD1 or TRBD2 may supply D (6 bases each). This CDR3 has 14 amino acids. Between the trimmed V and J ends, which lost 6 bases and 4 bases, there was a span of 16 bases. Germline CDR1 reads SGHRS; CDR2 reads YFSETQ. CDR3 sequence reads: CASTPQGRRETQYF. CDR3 bases: TGCGCCAGCACCCCCCAGGGGAGGAGAGAGACCCAGTACTTC. Complete variable domain (other parts from reference TRBV5-1 and TRBJ2-5): KAGVTQTPRYLIKTRGQQVTLSCSPISGHRSVSWYQQTPGQGLQFLFEYFSETQRNKGNFPGRFSGRQFSNSRSEMNVSTLELGDSALYLCASTPQGRRETQYFGPGTRLLVL.

This clonotype has only a few counts. The rearrangement uses TRBV5-1 and TRBJ1-2; D is unresolved. Germline V gene sequence: CDR1 SGHRS, CDR2 YFSETQ. This CDR3 is built from 13 residues. V lost 0 bases, J lost 6 bases, and 9 bases lay in between. The chain's CDR3 is CASSLGQEDGYTF. As DNA, the CDR3 is TGCGCCAGCAGCTTGGGCCAGGAAGATGGCTACACCTTC.

V gene TRBV7-2 combines with J gene TRBJ2-1; the match to TRBD1 covers 8 bases. The CDR3 sequence is 16 residues long. V dropped 1 base and J dropped 9; count of bases not matched to a gene: 11. The germline V gene has CDR1 SGHTA and CDR2 FQGNSA. CDR3 in DNA: TGTGCCAGCAGCTTAGTTAGCCGGACAGGGACGATTGAGCAGTTCTTC. Amino acid sequence: CASSLVSRTGTIEQFF.

This clonotype was picked up many times. The chain uses TRBV9 and TRBJ2-5, with D perhaps TRBD1 or TRBD2 (5 bases each). The V gene's germline CDR1 is SGDLS and CDR2 YYNGEE. This CDR3 comprises 13 residues. Trimming pared 0 bases from V and 4 bases from J, leaving 7 bases between. DNA of the CDR3: TGTGCCAGCAGCGTAGTTGGGGGAGAGACCCAGTACTTC. This codes for CASSVVGGETQYF.

The CDR3 reads CASSFTSGPRETQYF. For the CDR3, the DNA is TGTGCCAGCAGCTTTACTAGCGGCCCCAGGGAGACCCAGTACTTC. This sequence joins TRBV7-2 and TRBJ2-5; TRBD2 aligns across 8 bases. In germline, CDR1 is SGHTA, CDR2 FQGNSA. The CDR3 runs to 15 residues. V dropped 3 bases and J dropped 5; count of bases not matched to a gene: 8.

This clonotype was seen only a few times. This chain links TRBV7-9 with TRBJ2-3; 10 bases are a match to TRBD2. The CDR3 consists of 15 residues. Germline-derived CDR1 and CDR2 are SEHNR and FQNEAQ (reference sequence). V gave up 3 bases and J gave up 5 bases; unmatched junction bases: 5. The CDR3, as DNA: TGTGCCAGCAGCTTCCCTAGCGGGAGTATAGATACGCAGTATTTT. Protein product: CASSFPSGSIDTQYF.

In its sample, this clonotype was seen many times. This chain connects TRBV5-1 to TRBJ1-1; 9 nucleotides align to TRBD1. V was pared by 4 bases and J by 5 bases, with 18 bases of the junction left unmatched. Per germline, CDR1 SGHRS and CDR2 YFSETQ. The CDR3 totals 18 residues. The chain's CDR3 is CASSRIQTRQGGGTEAFF. The DNA of the CDR3 is TGCGCCAGCAGCCGAATACAAACGCGACAGGGGGGAGGGACTGAAGCTTTCTTT.

J is TRBJ1-1 and V is TRBV20-1; no clear D gene. The CDR3 runs to 13 residues. Per germline, CDR1 DFQATT and CDR2 SNEGSKA (reference sequence). V lost 3 bases and J lost 1, with 9 bases in between. Here the CDR3 reads CSARPTSNTEAFF. In DNA form, the CDR3 reads TGCAGTGCTAGGCCGACATCGAACACTGAAGCTTTCTTT.

This chain links TRBV9 with TRBJ1-5; D gene ambiguous. The CDR3 length is 13 residues. Germline V gene data show CDR1 as SGDLS and CDR2 as YYNGEE. Trimming removed 2 bases at V and 7 bases at J, with 10 bases between. The CDR3 region has the DNA TGTGCCAGCAGCGTGGACGGTCGACAGCCCCAGCATTTT. Translation gives CASSVDGRQPQHF.

The sample holds many counts of this clonotype. The chain uses TRBV6-1 and TRBJ1-5; 7 nucleotides match TRBD1. The CDR3 length is 14 residues. V shed 6 bases and J 6 bases; nucleotides not matched to a gene: 8. The germline V gene has CDR1 MNHNS and CDR2 SASEGT. The CDR3 here is CASSADRVGQPQHF. CDR3 nucleotides: TGTGCCAGCAGCGCAGACAGGGTGGGTCAGCCCCAGCATTTT.

This clonotype showed up many times. CDR3 nucleotide sequence: TGCAGTGAAGGACCGGGACAGGGGGCCACAGATACGCAGTATTTT. This gives the protein CSEGPGQGATDTQYF. The chain joins TRBV20-1 to TRBJ2-3, with 12 bases fitting TRBD1. CDR3 length equals 15 residues. Germline-derived CDR1 and CDR2 are DFQATT and SNEGSKA (reference sequence). V trimming: 7 bases; J trimming: 2 bases; junction bases outside the gene matches: 7.

This clonotype has ten or more counts. The chain links TRBV29-1 to TRBJ2-7, with 7 bases identical to TRBD1. Germline trimming cut 7 bases from V and 2 bases from J; bases unmatched to any gene: 5. Germline V gene lookup returns CDR1 SQVTM and CDR2 ANQGSEA. The CDR3 totals 12 residues. The DNA of the CDR3 is TGCAGCGCTATGACAGGGACCTACGAGCAGTACTTC. It codes for CSAMTGTYEQYF.

V gene TRBV10-3 combines with J gene TRBJ2-5, with 12 bases matching TRBD1. The CDR3 loop spans 14 amino acids. The V gene's germline CDR1 is ENHRY and CDR2 SYGVKD. The junction had 4 bases not matched to a gene; V was cut back by 6 bases and J by 5 bases. CDR3 DNA: TGTGCCATCAGGGGACAGGGGGCATTGGAGACCCAGTACTTC. Amino acids: CAIRGQGALETQYF.

This sequence joins TRBV20-1 and TRBJ2-3, with 14 bases aligning to TRBD2. The trim removed 5 bases at V and 10 bases at J, leaving 11 bases unmatched. Germline values: CDR1 DFQATT, CDR2 SNEGSKA (reference sequence). This CDR3 spans 15 amino acids. The CDR3 spells CSAGRTSGGPLAQYF. The CDR3 bases are TGCAGTGCTGGCCGGACTAGCGGGGGGCCACTAGCGCAGTATTTT.

The rearrangement joins TRBV7-2 to TRBJ2-2; perhaps TRBD1 as D (6 bases). CDR1 and CDR2 (germline): SGHTA, FQGNSA. The CDR3 has 17 residues. Trimming pared 8 bases from V and 0 bases from J, leaving 19 bases between. The CDR3 sequence is CASGWIRGKTNTGELFF. The CDR3 DNA is TGTGCCAGCGGATGGATCAGGGGAAAGACGAACACCGGGGAGCTGTTTTTT. Full variable domain (missing parts from reference TRBV7-2 and TRBJ2-2): GAGVSQSPSNKVTEKGKDVELRCDPISGHTALYWYRQSLGQGLEFLIYFQGNSAPDKSGLPSDRFSAERTGGSVSTLTIQRTQQEDSAVYLCASGWIRGKTNTGELFFGEGSRLTVL.

This clonotype was found many times. The chain carries TRBV5-1 and TRBJ2-3; D not certain. The CDR3 is 14 amino acids. CDR1 SGHRS and CDR2 YFSETQ come from the germline V gene. V shed 5 bases and J shed 0 bases, with 10 bases lying between them. CDR3 DNA: TGCGCCAGCAGGATATCCGAGAGCACAGATACGCAGTATTTT. It encodes CASRISESTDTQYF.